This TCR beta chain is drawn from a study of neurological immune-mediated disorders. This clonotype showed up many times. Per the germline V gene, CDR1 is SGHAT and CDR2 is FQNNGV. V was shortened by 6 bases and J by 1 base, with 12 bases between the two germline ends. The CDR3 spans 14 residues. MiXCR was run by TCRdb on the 5' RACE reads, yielding one entry per CDR3 protein. The profile shows around 47,000 distinct CDR3 sequences, roughly 12% of them singletons. From 2 million PBMCs stored at -80 C, the unsorted libraries were generated. V and J are TRBV11-2 and TRBJ1-1, with D maybe TRBD1 (6 bases). The TCR originated in a female donor in good health. The sequenced sample consisted of PBMCs. The CDR3 nucleotides read TGTGCCAGCAGATTACAGGGTAGGAACACTGAAGCTTTCTTT. It specifies CASRLQGRNTEAFF.